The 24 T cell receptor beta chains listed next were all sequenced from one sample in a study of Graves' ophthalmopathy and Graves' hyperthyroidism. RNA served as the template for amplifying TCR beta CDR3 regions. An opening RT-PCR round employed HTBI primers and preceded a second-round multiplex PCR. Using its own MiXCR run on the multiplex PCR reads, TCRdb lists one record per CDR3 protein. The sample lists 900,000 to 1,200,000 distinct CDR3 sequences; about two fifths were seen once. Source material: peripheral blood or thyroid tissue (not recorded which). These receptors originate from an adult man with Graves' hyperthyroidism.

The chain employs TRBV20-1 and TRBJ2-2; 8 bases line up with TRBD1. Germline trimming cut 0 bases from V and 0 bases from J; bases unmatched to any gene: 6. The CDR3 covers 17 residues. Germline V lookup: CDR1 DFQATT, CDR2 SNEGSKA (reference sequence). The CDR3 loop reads CSARDLDRGPNTGELFF. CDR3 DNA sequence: TGCAGTGCTAGAGATCTTGACAGGGGCCCGAACACCGGGGAGCTGTTTTTT.

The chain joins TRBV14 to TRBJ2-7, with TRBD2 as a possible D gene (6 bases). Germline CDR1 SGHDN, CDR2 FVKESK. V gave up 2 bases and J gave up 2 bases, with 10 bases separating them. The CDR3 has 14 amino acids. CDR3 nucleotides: TGTGCCAGCAGCCAATGGGGGGACCCCTACGAGCAGTACTTC. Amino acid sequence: CASSQWGDPYEQYF.

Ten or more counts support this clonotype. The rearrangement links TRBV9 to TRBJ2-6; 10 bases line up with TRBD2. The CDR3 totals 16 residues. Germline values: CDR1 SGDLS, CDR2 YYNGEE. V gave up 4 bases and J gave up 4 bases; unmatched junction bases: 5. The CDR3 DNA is TGTGCCAGCAGCCCCTGGACTAGCGGCGGGGCCAACGTCCTGACTTTC. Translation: CASSPWTSGGANVLTF.

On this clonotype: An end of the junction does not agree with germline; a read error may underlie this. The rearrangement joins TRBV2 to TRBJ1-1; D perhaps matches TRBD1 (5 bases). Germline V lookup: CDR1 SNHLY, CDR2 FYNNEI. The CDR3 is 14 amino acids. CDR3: CASRRQGSGTEAFF. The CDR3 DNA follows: TGTGCCAGCAGGCGCCAAGGGAGTGGGACTGAAGCTTTCTTC.

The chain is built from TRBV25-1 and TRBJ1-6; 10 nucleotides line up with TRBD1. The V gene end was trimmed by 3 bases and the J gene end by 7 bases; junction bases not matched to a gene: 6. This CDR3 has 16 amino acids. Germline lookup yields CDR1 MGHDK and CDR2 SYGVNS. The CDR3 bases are TGTGCCAGCAGTGAGGACCCGGGACAGGGGAATTCACCCCTCCACTTT. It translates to CASSEDPGQGNSPLHF.

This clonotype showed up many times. The CDR3 reads CASSGGHQETQYF. CDR3 in DNA: TGTGCCAGCAGCGGGGGACACCAAGAGACCCAGTACTTC. The V call is TRBV10-3, the J call TRBJ2-5; TRBD2 matches at 8 bases. CDR3 size: 13 residues. Germline lookup yields CDR1 ENHRY and CDR2 SYGVKD. After removal of 10 bases from V and 0 bases from J, the junction contained 4 bases not matched to a gene.

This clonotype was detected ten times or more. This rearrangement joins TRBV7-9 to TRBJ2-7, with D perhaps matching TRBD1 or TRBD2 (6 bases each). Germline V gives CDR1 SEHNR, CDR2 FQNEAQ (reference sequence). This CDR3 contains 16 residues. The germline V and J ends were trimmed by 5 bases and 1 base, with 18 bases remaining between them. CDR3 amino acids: CASSGPGEAGSYEQYF. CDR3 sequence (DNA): TGTGCCAGCAGCGGACCAGGGGAGGCAGGTTCCTACGAGCAGTACTTC.

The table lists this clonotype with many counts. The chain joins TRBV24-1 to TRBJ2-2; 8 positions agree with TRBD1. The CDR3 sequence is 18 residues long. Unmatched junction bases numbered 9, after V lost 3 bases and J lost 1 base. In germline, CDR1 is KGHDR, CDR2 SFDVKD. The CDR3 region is CATSDPSSDRGNTGELFF. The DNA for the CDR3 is TGTGCCACCAGTGATCCCTCCTCCGACAGGGGGAACACCGGGGAGCTGTTTTTT.

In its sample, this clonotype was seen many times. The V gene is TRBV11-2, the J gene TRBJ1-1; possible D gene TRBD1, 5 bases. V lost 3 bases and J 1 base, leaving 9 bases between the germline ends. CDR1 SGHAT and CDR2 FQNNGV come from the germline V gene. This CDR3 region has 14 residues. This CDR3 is CASSFAQGNTEAFF. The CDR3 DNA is TGTGCCAGCAGCTTCGCGCAGGGGAACACTGAAGCTTTCTTT.

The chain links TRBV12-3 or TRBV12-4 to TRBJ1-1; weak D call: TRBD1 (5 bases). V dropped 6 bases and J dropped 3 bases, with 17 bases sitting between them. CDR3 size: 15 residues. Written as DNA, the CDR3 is TGTGCCAGCAGGCCTACACAGGCTAGATACACTGAAGCTTTCTTT. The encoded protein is CASRPTQARYTEAFF.

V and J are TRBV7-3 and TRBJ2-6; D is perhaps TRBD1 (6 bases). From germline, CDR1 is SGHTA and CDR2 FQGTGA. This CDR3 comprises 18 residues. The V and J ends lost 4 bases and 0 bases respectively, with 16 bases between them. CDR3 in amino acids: CASSSETGPLSGANVLTF. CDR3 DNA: TGTGCCAGCAGCTCCGAGACAGGTCCCCTCTCTGGGGCCAACGTCCTGACTTTC.

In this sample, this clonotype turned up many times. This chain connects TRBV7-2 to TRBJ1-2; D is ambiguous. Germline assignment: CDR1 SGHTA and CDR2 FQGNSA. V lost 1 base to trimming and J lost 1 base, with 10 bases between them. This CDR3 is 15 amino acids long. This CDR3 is CASSLDSQLNYGYTF. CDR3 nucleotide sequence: TGTGCCAGCAGCTTAGATTCCCAACTTAACTATGGCTACACCTTC.

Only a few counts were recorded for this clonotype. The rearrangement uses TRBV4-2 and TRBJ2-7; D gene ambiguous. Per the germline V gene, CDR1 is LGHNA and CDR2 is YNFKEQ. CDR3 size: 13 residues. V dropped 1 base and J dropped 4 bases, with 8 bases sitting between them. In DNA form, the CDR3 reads TGTGCCAGCAGCCAAGCGCGACAATACGAGCAGTACTTC. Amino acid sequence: CASSQARQYEQYF.

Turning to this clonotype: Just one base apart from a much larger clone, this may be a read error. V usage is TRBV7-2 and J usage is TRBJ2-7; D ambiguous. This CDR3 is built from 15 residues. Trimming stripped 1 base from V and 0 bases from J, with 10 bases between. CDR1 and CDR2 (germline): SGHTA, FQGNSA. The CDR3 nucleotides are TGTGCCAGCAGCTTAGAGGGTCCAATCTCCTACGAGCAGTACTTC. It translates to CASSLEGPISYEQYF.

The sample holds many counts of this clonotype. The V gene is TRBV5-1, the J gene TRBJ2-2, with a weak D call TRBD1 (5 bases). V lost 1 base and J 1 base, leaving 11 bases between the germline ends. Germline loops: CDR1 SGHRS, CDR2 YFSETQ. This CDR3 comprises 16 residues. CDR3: CASSLMSGMNTGELFF. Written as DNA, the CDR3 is TGCGCCAGCAGCTTGATGTCAGGGATGAACACCGGGGAGCTGTTTTTT. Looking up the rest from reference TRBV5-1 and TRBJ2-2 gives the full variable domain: KAGVTQTPRYLIKTRGQQVTLSCSPISGHRSVSWYQQTPGQGLQFLFEYFSETQRNKGNFPGRFSGRQFSNSRSEMNVSTLELGDSALYLCASSLMSGMNTGELFFGEGSRLTVL.

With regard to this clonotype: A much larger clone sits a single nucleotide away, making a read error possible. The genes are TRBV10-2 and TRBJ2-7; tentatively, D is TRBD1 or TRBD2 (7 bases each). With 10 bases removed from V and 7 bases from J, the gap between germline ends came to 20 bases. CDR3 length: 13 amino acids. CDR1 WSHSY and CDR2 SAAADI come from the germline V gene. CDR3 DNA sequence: TGCGCCATCAGGGAGGGACAGCAACGGGAGCAGTACTTC. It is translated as CAIREGQQREQYF.

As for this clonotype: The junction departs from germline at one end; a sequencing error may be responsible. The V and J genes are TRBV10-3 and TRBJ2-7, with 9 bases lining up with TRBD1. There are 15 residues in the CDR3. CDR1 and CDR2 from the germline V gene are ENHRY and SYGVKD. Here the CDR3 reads CASSPRDRVVNEQYF. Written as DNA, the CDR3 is TGTGCCAGCAGTCCCCGGGACAGGGTAGTGAACGAGCAGTACTTC.

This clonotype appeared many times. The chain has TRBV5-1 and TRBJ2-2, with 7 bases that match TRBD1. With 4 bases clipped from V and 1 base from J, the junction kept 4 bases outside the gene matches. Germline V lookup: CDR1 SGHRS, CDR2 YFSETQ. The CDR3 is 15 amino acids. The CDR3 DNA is TGCGCCAGCAGCCCTTGGGACAGGAACACCGGGGAGCTGTTTTTT. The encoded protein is CASSPWDRNTGELFF.

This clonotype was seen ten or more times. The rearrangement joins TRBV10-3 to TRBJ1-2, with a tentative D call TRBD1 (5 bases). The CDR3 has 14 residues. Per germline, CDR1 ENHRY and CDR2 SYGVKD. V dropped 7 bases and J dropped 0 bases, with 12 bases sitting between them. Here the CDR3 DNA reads TGTGCCATCACCCGGGACTTCGCTAACTATGGCTACACCTTC. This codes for CAITRDFANYGYTF.

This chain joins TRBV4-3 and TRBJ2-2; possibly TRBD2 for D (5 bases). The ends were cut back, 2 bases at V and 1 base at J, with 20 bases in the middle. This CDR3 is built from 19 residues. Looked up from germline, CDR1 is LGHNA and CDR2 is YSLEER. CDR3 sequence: CASSQSILRDGVNTGELFF. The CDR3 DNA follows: TGCGCCAGCAGCCAATCGATACTGAGGGATGGGGTGAACACCGGGGAGCTGTTTTTT.

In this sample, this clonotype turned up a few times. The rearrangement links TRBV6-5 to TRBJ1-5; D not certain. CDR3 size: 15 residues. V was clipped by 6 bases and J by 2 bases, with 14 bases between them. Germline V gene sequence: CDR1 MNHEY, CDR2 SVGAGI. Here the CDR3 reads CASSRFWEGNQPQHF. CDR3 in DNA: TGTGCCAGCAGCAGATTTTGGGAAGGCAATCAGCCCCAGCATTTT.

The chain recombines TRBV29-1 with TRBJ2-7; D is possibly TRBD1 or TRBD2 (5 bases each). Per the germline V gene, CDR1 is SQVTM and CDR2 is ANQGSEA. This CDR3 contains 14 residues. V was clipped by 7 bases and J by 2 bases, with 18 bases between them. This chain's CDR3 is CSAVGGGSAYEQYF. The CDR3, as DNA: TGCAGCGCCGTAGGTGGGGGATCGGCCTACGAGCAGTACTTC.

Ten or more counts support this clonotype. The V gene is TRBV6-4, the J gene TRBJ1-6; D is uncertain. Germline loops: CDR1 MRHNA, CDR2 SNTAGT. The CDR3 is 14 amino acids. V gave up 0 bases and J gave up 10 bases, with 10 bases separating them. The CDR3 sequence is CASSDSTSGSPLHF. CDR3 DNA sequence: TGTGCCAGCAGTGACTCTACGTCGGGATCACCCCTCCACTTT.

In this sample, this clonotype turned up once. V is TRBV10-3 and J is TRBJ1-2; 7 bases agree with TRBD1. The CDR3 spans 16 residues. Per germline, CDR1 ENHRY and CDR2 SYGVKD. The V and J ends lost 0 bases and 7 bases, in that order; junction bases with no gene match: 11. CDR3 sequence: CAISESGDRISGGYTF. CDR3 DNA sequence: TGTGCCATCAGTGAGTCAGGGGACAGAATTTCTGGTGGCTACACCTTC.